Listed here is a single T cell receptor beta chain. The antigen remains unidentified. The data are from a study of response to subunit inactivated influenza vaccine. Study-level results: T cells newly recruited by each seasonal influenza vaccination are few, the authors suggested.

Each CDR3 protein gets one entry after TCRdb re-called the RT-PCR reads with MiXCR. The table includes 600,000 to 850,000 distinct CDR3 sequences, approximately 15% detected once. This CDR3 contains 13 residues. With 6 bases removed from V and 1 base from J, the gap between germline ends came to 9 bases. The germline V gene has CDR1 SNHLY and CDR2 FYNNEI. Specimen: PBMCs from blood, collected roughly 15 days before vaccination. The chain recombines TRBV2 with TRBJ1-2; D remains ambiguous. The sequence derives from a man aged 50 to 60 who received an inactivated influenza vaccine. CDR3 protein: CASRIQLNYGYTF. CDR3 in DNA: TGTGCCAGCAGAATACAGCTTAACTATGGCTACACCTTC.